This record covers a single T cell receptor beta chain. Its antigen is as yet unknown. The sample is drawn from a study of cytomegalovirus exposure and HLA in healthy donors. Study overall: Inside one of the first data releases sat about 91 million unique TCRs taken from HLA-typed donors. Study-wide points: A list of 164 TCR beta chains associated with cytomegalovirus was given.

The CDR3 runs to 16 residues. Germline V gene data show CDR1 as SGDLS and CDR2 as YYNGEE. V was clipped by 0 bases and J by 1 base; unmatched bases: 1. The primer mix had 60 Vbeta and 13 Jbeta primers. Clones were sequenced by immunoSEQ multiplex PCR, and TCRdb holds only the in-frame ones, with some missing. The sample lists approximately 70,000 clones; around four fifths were seen once. This chain connects TRBV9 to TRBJ2-6, with 7 nucleotides matching TRBD2. The sequencing input was PBMCs. The receptor was derived from a man aged 40-55 years in good health and CMV-seronegative. DNA of the CDR3: TGTGCCAGCAGCGTAGGGGGGGGGTCTGGGGCCAACGTCCTGACTTTC. It yields the protein CASSVGGGSGANVLTF. Combining the CDR3 with reference TRBV9 and TRBJ2-6 gives the whole variable domain DSGVTQTPKHLITATGQRVTLRCSPRSGDLSVYWYQQSLDQGLQFLIQYYNGEERAKGNILERFSAQQFPDLHSELNLSSLELGDSALYFCASSVGGGSGANVLTFGAGSRLTVL.